The following is a T cell receptor (beta chain) sequence with its context. Repertoires were generated with immunoSEQ multiplex PCR, while TCRdb's copy carries only in-frame clones and drops some. Altogether around 190,000 clones are present, roughly 90% being singletons, with the ten largest covering about 1.7%. The sample belongs to a study of blood T cell repertoires in COVID-19. Study background: Whether acute or convalescent, the COVID-19 samples came from the United States, Italy and Spain.

This CDR3 has 13 residues. The sequenced sample consisted of peripheral blood. The chain couples TRBV21-1 to TRBJ1-2. TRBV21-1 is classified as a pseudogene. This clonotype was obtained from a man aged 18 to 30 with active or convalescent COVID-19. Here the CDR3 reads CATVLRVREGYTF. CDR3 DNA sequence: TGTGCCACCGTACTCAGGGTGCGGGAAGGCTACACCTTC.